Below, 22 T cell receptor beta chains from the same sample are listed, as sequenced in a study of blood T cell repertoires in COVID-19. Here immunoSEQ multiplex PCR was the method, and the copy in TCRdb shows in-frame clones only, minus some. This sample has fewer than 700,000 clones; roughly 89% occur once, and the top ten carry 7.8%. Specimen: peripheral blood. These receptors all stem from a woman aged 50 to 65 with COVID-19, enrolled during active disease.

The genes are TRBV6-2 or TRBV6-3 and TRBJ1-6; D is uncertain. Trimming pared 4 bases from V and 7 bases from J, leaving 17 bases between. The germline CDR1 and CDR2 sequences are MNHEY and SVGEGT. This CDR3 comprises 16 residues. The CDR3 reads CASSSLSTAPNSPLHF. The CDR3 nucleotides are TGTGCCAGCAGTTCCTTGAGTACAGCACCCAATTCACCCCTCCACTTT.

This clone was detected a few times. The J gene is TRBJ1-5, the V gene TRBV6-6; TRBD1 is a possible D gene (5 bases). Germline CDR1 and CDR2: MNHNY and SVGAGI (reference sequence). Trimming cost V 6 bases and J 3 bases, with 6 bases left between them. This CDR3 is built from 12 residues. As DNA, the CDR3 is TGTGCCAGCAGACAGGTCAATCAGCCCCAGCATTTT. Its protein is CASRQVNQPQHF.

This chain links TRBV5-6 with TRBJ2-6; 12 nucleotides agree with TRBD1. V dropped 3 bases and J dropped 4; count of bases not matched to a gene: 5. The CDR3 consists of 17 residues. Germline V lookup: CDR1 SGHDT, CDR2 YYEEEE. Here the CDR3 DNA reads TGTGCCAGCAGCTGGGGACAGGGGGCTGGAGGGGCCAACGTCCTGACTTTC. Its protein is CASSWGQGAGGANVLTF.

Only one count was recorded for this clone. This sequence joins TRBV19 and TRBJ1-1, with D uncertain. Germline CDR1 LNHDA, CDR2 SQIVND (reference sequence). V dropped 5 bases and J dropped 8 bases, with 21 bases sitting between them. This CDR3 spans 15 amino acids. CDR3 in DNA: TGTGCCAGTAGTCTACGAGGGTCAGAACCTCGGGAAGCTTTCTTT. The encoded protein is CASSLRGSEPREAFF.

V usage is TRBV6-5 and J usage is TRBJ2-7; D is possibly TRBD2 (5 bases). Germline loops: CDR1 MNHEY, CDR2 SVGAGI. The V gene lost 6 bases and the J gene lost 0 bases, with 9 bases spanning the gap. The CDR3 contains 13 residues. CDR3 sequence reads: CASSGEISYEQYF. In nucleotides, the CDR3 is TGTGCCAGCAGCGGGGAAATCTCCTACGAGCAGTACTTC.

The rearrangement links TRBV6-2 or TRBV6-3 to TRBJ2-5, with 7 bases lining up with TRBD1. The CDR3 totals 16 residues. V trimming: 5 bases; J trimming: 5 bases; junction bases outside the gene matches: 14. CDR1 is MNHEY, CDR2 SVGEGT, per germline. The CDR3 region has the DNA TGTGCCAGCAGTCTCAGGGGGTCAAGTTCCGGGGAGACCCAGTACTTC. Its translation: CASSLRGSSSGETQYF.

The gene calls are TRBV7-2 and TRBJ2-7; possibly TRBD2 for D (6 bases). The CDR3 contains 17 residues. The V end was cut by 4 bases, the J end by 2 bases, with 21 bases between. Germline V gene lookup returns CDR1 SGHTA and CDR2 FQGNSA. CDR3 nucleotide sequence: TGTGCCAGCAGCTCCCGCGGAGGGCCCTCGGTTCCCTACGAGCAGTACTTC. Encoded protein: CASSSRGGPSVPYEQYF.

This chain links TRBV11-3 with TRBJ1-1; D is uncertain. This CDR3 is 17 amino acids long. The ends were cut back, 0 bases at V and 2 bases at J, with 16 bases in the middle. Germline CDR1 is SGHNT and CDR2 is YENEEA. The CDR3, as DNA: TGTGCCAGCAGCTTAGATCTCATTGAGGTTTCTAACACTGAAGCTTTCTTT. As protein: CASSLDLIEVSNTEAFF.

The chain links TRBV19 to TRBJ2-1; 9 bases match TRBD2. The germline gives CDR1 LNHDA, CDR2 SQIVND (reference sequence). Trimming cost V 5 bases and J 2 bases; bases outside gene matches: 4. The CDR3 loop spans 15 amino acids. The chain's CDR3 is CASSSSGGTYNEQFF. DNA of the CDR3: TGTGCCAGTAGTTCAAGCGGGGGGACCTACAATGAGCAGTTCTTC.

J is TRBJ1-1 and V is TRBV29-1; tentatively, D is TRBD1 (5 bases). This CDR3 is built from 13 residues. CDR1 and CDR2 from the germline V gene are SQVTM and ANQGSEA. The V end was cut by 6 bases, the J end by 1 base, with 12 bases between. CDR3 DNA sequence: TGCAGCGTGGCGGGACGGACGAACACTGAAGCTTTCTTT. It encodes CSVAGRTNTEAFF.

The V call is TRBV5-1, the J call TRBJ2-7; possible D gene TRBD1, 5 bases. V lost 0 bases and J lost 3, with 10 bases in between. The CDR3 spans 14 residues. Germline V lookup: CDR1 SGHRS, CDR2 YFSETQ. The CDR3 protein is CASSLEGDGYEQYF. For the CDR3, the DNA is TGCGCCAGCAGCTTGGAAGGGGATGGCTACGAGCAGTACTTC. The full variable domain, its missing parts supplied by reference TRBV5-1 and TRBJ2-7, is KAGVTQTPRYLIKTRGQQVTLSCSPISGHRSVSWYQQTPGQGLQFLFEYFSETQRNKGNFPGRFSGRQFSNSRSEMNVSTLELGDSALYLCASSLEGDGYEQYFGPGTRLTVT.

This chain connects TRBV30 to TRBJ1-2, with D perhaps TRBD1 (5 bases). CDR1 is GTSNPN and CDR2 is SVGIG in the germline V gene (reference sequence). V was cut by 3 bases and J by 7 bases, with 12 bases left in between. The CDR3 is 12 amino acids. The CDR3 DNA reads TGTGCCTGGAGCCGCGTCACAGGTGGCTACACCTTC. This gives the protein CAWSRVTGGYTF.

Only a few counts were recorded for this clone. CDR3 DNA sequence: TGTGCCAGTAGTATAGTGAGCGGCTTTGCCTTTAACTATGGCTACACCTTC. Translating it yields CASSIVSGFAFNYGYTF. The rearrangement uses TRBV19 and TRBJ1-2; no clear D gene. CDR3 length: 17 amino acids. Trimming cost V 1 base and J 1 base, with 16 bases left between them. Germline CDR1 is LNHDA and CDR2 is SQIVND (reference sequence).

This chain joins TRBV11-3 and TRBJ2-2; D perhaps matches TRBD2 (5 bases). CDR1 is SGHNT, CDR2 YENEEA, per germline. V was cut by 2 bases and J by 7 bases, with 11 bases left in between. This CDR3 is 14 amino acids long. CDR3 sequence reads: CASSLRRGHGELFF. In DNA, the CDR3 is TGTGCCAGCAGCTTACGTCGGGGTCACGGGGAGCTGTTTTTT.

The chain is built from TRBV25-1 and TRBJ1-1; possible D gene TRBD1, 5 bases. Germline assignment: CDR1 MGHDK and CDR2 SYGVNS. This CDR3 has 13 residues. V lost 6 bases, J lost 5 bases, and 13 bases lay in between. The CDR3 sequence: CASSTVQGTEAFF. The CDR3 DNA reads as TGTGCCAGCAGCACAGTCCAGGGAACTGAAGCTTTCTTT. Filled out from reference TRBV25-1 and TRBJ1-1, the complete variable domain reads EADIYQTPRYLVIGTGKKITLECSQTMGHDKMYWYQQDPGMELHLIHYSYGVNSTEKGDLSSESTVSRIRTEHFPLTLESARPSHTSQYLCASSTVQGTEAFFGQGTRLTVV.

The chain joins TRBV6-6 to TRBJ2-3; no reliable D call. The CDR3 extends over 13 amino acids. CDR1 MNHNY and CDR2 SVGAGI come from the germline V gene (reference sequence). V was cut by 4 bases and J by 1 base, with 6 bases left in between. The CDR3 DNA is TGTGCCAGCAGTTGGTCGGGCACAGATACGCAGTATTTT. Translated, it gives CASSWSGTDTQYF.

The CDR3 nucleotides read TGCGCCAGCAGCCACGCCCTGACAGGTGGCTATGGCTACACCTTC. Protein: CASSHALTGGYGYTF. V gene TRBV4-1 combines with J gene TRBJ1-2; perhaps TRBD1 as D (6 bases). Trimming cost V 3 bases and J 4 bases, with 15 bases left between them. The CDR3 contains 15 residues. The germline gives CDR1 MGHRA, CDR2 YSYEKL.

This clone appeared a single time. This rearrangement joins TRBV12-3 or TRBV12-4 to TRBJ1-2; no clear D. This CDR3 has 12 amino acids. Deletions cut 5 bases from V and 8 bases from J, with 12 bases between. The CDR3 sequence: CASSRPSGGYTF. The DNA for the CDR3 is TGTGCCAGCAGTCGCCCTTCGGGGGGCTACACCTTC.

The J gene is TRBJ2-3, the V gene TRBV5-1, with TRBD2 identical over 10 bases. This CDR3 is 16 amino acids long. Germline CDR1 is SGHRS and CDR2 is YFSETQ. The V segment lost 2 bases and the J segment 0 bases; nucleotides outside the gene matches: 3. The CDR3 protein is CASSLRAGGSTDTQYF. CDR3 DNA: TGCGCCAGCAGCTTAAGAGCGGGGGGGAGCACAGATACGCAGTATTTT. Based on the CDR3 plus reference TRBV5-1 and TRBJ2-3, the full variable domain is KAGVTQTPRYLIKTRGQQVTLSCSPISGHRSVSWYQQTPGQGLQFLFEYFSETQRNKGNFPGRFSGRQFSNSRSEMNVSTLELGDSALYLCASSLRAGGSTDTQYFGPGTRLTVL.

This clone has just one count. The chain employs TRBV6-5 and TRBJ2-5; TRBD2 is a possible D gene (5 bases). The V end was cut by 4 bases, the J end by 1 base, with 13 bases between. The germline V gene encodes CDR1 MNHEY and CDR2 SVGAGI. The CDR3 spans 15 residues. This CDR3 is CASSSPGNTQETQYF. Written as DNA, the CDR3 is TGTGCCAGCAGTTCCCCCGGGAACACCCAAGAGACCCAGTACTTC.

The chain couples TRBV6-1 to TRBJ1-3; the D gene is possibly TRBD1 (6 bases). CDR3 length equals 16 residues. V was pared by 1 base and J by 7 bases, with 17 bases between. The germline V gene encodes CDR1 MNHNS and CDR2 SASEGT. Here the CDR3 reads CASSEGGQPGWNTIYF. The CDR3 DNA sequence: TGTGCCAGCAGTGAAGGAGGACAGCCGGGGTGGAACACCATATATTTT.

In its sample, this clone was seen a few times. The chain couples TRBV5-4 to TRBJ1-1, with 7 bases aligning to TRBD1. Germline CDR1 reads SGHNT; CDR2 reads YYREEE (reference sequence). Trimming cost V 4 bases and J 4 bases; bases outside gene matches: 7. The CDR3 consists of 14 residues. The CDR3 region has the DNA TGTGCCAGCAGCCTCGGGACAGACATCACTGAAGCTTTCTTT. Amino acids: CASSLGTDITEAFF.